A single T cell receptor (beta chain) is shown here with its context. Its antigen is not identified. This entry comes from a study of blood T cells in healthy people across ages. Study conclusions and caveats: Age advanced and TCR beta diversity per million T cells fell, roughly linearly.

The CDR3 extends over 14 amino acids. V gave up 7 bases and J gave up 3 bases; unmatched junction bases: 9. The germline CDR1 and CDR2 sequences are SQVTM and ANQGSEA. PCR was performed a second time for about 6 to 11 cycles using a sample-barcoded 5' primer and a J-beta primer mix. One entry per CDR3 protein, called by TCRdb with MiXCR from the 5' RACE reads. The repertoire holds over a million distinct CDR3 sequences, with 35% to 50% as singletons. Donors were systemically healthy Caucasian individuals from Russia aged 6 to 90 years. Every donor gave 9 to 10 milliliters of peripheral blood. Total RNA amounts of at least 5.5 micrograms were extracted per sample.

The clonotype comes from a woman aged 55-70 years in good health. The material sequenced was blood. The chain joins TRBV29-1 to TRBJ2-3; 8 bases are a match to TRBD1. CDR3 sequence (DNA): TGCAGCGGCAGGGGGCCCATACCGACAGATACGCAGTATTTT. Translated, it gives CSGRGPIPTDTQYF.